Presented here are 30 T cell receptor beta chains from one specimen sequenced in a study of blood T cell repertoires in COVID-19. The repertoire was sequenced with immunoSEQ multiplex PCR; TCRdb's copy has only in-frame clones and lacks some. The table includes 250,000 or so clones, about 87% detected once. Sequencing was done on a sample of PBMCs or T cells enriched from blood (not recorded which). The receptors here all came from a young woman with acute COVID-19.

The count of this clone is one. The chain has TRBV5-5 and TRBJ2-3, with D possibly being TRBD1 (6 bases). The V end was cut by 4 bases, the J end by 4 bases, with 16 bases between. The CDR3 runs to 15 residues. CDR1 is SGHKS and CDR2 is YYEKEE in the germline V gene (reference sequence). The chain's CDR3 is CASSVGTSDADTQYF. In DNA, the CDR3 is TGTGCCAGCAGCGTCGGGACATCGGACGCAGATACGCAGTATTTT.

The chain's CDR3 is CASSQGPSSSYEQYF. In DNA form, the CDR3 reads TGTGCCAGCAGCCAAGGGCCTTCGTCCTCCTACGAGCAGTACTTC. The chain recombines TRBV4-2 with TRBJ2-7; no firm D call. Per germline, CDR1 LGHNA and CDR2 YNFKEQ. The CDR3 contains 15 residues. The ends were cut back, 1 base at V and 0 bases at J, with 10 bases in the middle.

V gene TRBV18 combines with J gene TRBJ2-2; 10 bases match TRBD1. CDR1 and CDR2 from the germline V gene are KGHSH and LQKENI. V lost 2 bases and J lost 6; bases outside the gene matches: 3. The CDR3 spans 15 residues. Written as DNA, the CDR3 is TGTGCCAGCTCACCAATTGGACAGGGGGCCGGGGAGCTGTTTTTT. Amino acids: CASSPIGQGAGELFF.

This clone has just a few counts. The chain carries TRBV6-5 and TRBJ1-1; no definite D call. The germline V gene encodes CDR1 MNHEY and CDR2 SVGAGI. The CDR3 has 13 amino acids. The ends were cut back, 4 bases at V and 1 base at J, with 7 bases in the middle. In DNA form, the CDR3 reads TGTGCCAGCAGTTGGGCAGGGAACACTGAAGCTTTCTTT. Amino acid sequence: CASSWAGNTEAFF.

J is TRBJ2-1 and V is TRBV28; TRBD2 aligns across 9 bases. CDR3 length: 18 amino acids. J gave up 3 bases and V 1 base, and 10 bases lay outside the gene matches. Germline CDR1 MDHEN, CDR2 SYDVKM. The CDR3 protein is CASSLSMRLAVNYNEQFF. Written as DNA, the CDR3 is TGTGCCAGCAGTTTATCCATGAGACTAGCGGTTAACTACAATGAGCAGTTCTTC.

This chain joins TRBV19 and TRBJ2-5; D remains unclear. This CDR3 contains 12 residues. Trimming removed 9 bases at V and 5 bases at J, with 13 bases between. CDR1 LNHDA and CDR2 SQIVND come from the germline V gene (reference sequence). In nucleotides, the CDR3 is TGTGCCAGCGATACCGCCGGGGAGACCCAGTACTTC. Protein: CASDTAGETQYF.

The rearrangement links TRBV13 to TRBJ2-3, with 10 bases that match TRBD1. Germline CDR1 PRHDT, CDR2 FYEKMQ (reference sequence). The CDR3 contains 13 residues. V dropped 9 bases and J dropped 1; count of bases not matched to a gene: 1. CDR3 coding DNA: TGTGCCAGTGGGACAGGGGGCACAGATACGCAGTATTTT. Residues: CASGTGGTDTQYF.

V gene TRBV27 combines with J gene TRBJ2-1, with 7 nucleotides matching TRBD2. Per the germline V gene, CDR1 is MNHEY and CDR2 is SMNVEV (reference sequence). The CDR3 covers 16 residues. V lost 5 bases to trimming and J lost 4 bases; unmatched junction nucleotides: 11. As DNA, the CDR3 is TGTGCCAGCAGTGGCTCCGGGAAGCGGGGTTACAATGAGCAGTTCTTC. It encodes CASSGSGKRGYNEQFF.

This clone was seen just once. The CDR3 loop is CASKIGEGGYGYTF. The CDR3 DNA follows: TGTGCCAGCAAAATAGGGGAGGGGGGCTATGGCTACACCTTC. The chain employs TRBV6-5 and TRBJ1-2; D is perhaps TRBD1 (6 bases). V lost 7 bases and J lost 4, with 16 bases in between. CDR3 length: 14 residues. Germline CDR1 reads MNHEY; CDR2 reads SVGAGI.

CDR3 coding DNA: TGCAGCGTTGCGTGGGACAGTAGGCAAGAGACCCAGTACTTC. It yields the protein CSVAWDSRQETQYF. The chain uses TRBV29-1 and TRBJ2-5; 7 bases are shared with TRBD1. Germline values: CDR1 SQVTM, CDR2 ANQGSEA. V was pared by 4 bases and J by 2 bases, with 7 bases of the junction left unmatched. The CDR3 sequence is 14 residues long.

This clone was seen only a few times. The gene calls are TRBV28 and TRBJ1-4; D is uncertain. The CDR3 sequence is 13 residues long. Trimming took off 6 bases at V and 7 bases at J, with 12 bases between the two ends. Germline CDR1 MDHEN, CDR2 SYDVKM. The CDR3 sequence: CASSDGGGEKLFF. CDR3 in DNA: TGTGCCAGCAGCGACGGAGGAGGTGAAAAACTGTTTTTT.

J is TRBJ1-1 and V is TRBV6-2 or TRBV6-3; the match to TRBD1 covers 7 bases. This CDR3 is built from 15 residues. Germline V gene data show CDR1 as MNHEY and CDR2 as SVGEGT. J gave up 1 base and V 2 bases, and 4 bases lay outside the gene matches. The DNA of the CDR3 is TGTGCCAGCAGTTACGGGGGACAGTCGAACACTGAAGCTTTCTTT. The encoded protein is CASSYGGQSNTEAFF.

The chain carries TRBV27 and TRBJ2-7, with D possibly being TRBD1 (6 bases). The CDR3 totals 13 residues. Germline CDR1 reads MNHEY; CDR2 reads SMNVEV (reference sequence). Trimming took off 5 bases at V and 2 bases at J, with 10 bases between the two ends. The CDR3, as DNA: TGTGCCAGCAGTAAGGGGGTCACCTACGAGCAGTACTTC. This sequence encodes CASSKGVTYEQYF.

This clone appeared once. The chain employs TRBV19 and TRBJ2-3, with 8 bases aligning to TRBD2. CDR1 is LNHDA, CDR2 SQIVND, per germline (reference sequence). The CDR3 is made up of 15 amino acids. The V segment lost 7 bases and the J segment 2 bases; nucleotides outside the gene matches: 8. The CDR3 DNA is TGTGCCAGTACCTGGCGGGGGGCTTCCACAGATACGCAGTATTTT. It translates to CASTWRGASTDTQYF. The full variable domain, its missing parts supplied by reference TRBV19 and TRBJ2-3, is DGGITQSPKYLFRKEGQNVTLSCEQNLNHDAMYWYRQDPGQGLRLIYYSQIVNDFQKGDIAEGYSVSREKKESFPLTVTSAQKNPTAFYLCASTWRGASTDTQYFGPGTRLTVL.

The chain couples TRBV24-1 to TRBJ2-3; TRBD2 matches at 12 bases. Germline CDR1 and CDR2: KGHDR and SFDVKD. The ends lost 4 bases at V and 8 bases at J; junction bases unmatched: 9. The CDR3 loop spans 16 amino acids. CDR3 protein: CATSDTGLAGWSTQYF. The CDR3 region has the DNA TGTGCCACCAGTGACACCGGACTAGCGGGATGGAGTACGCAGTATTTT.

This chain joins TRBV24-1 and TRBJ2-1; the match to TRBD1 covers 10 bases. Germline-derived CDR1 and CDR2 are KGHDR and SFDVKD. Trimming cost V 4 bases and J 4 bases; bases outside gene matches: 3. The CDR3 contains 15 residues. The chain's CDR3 is CATSEAGQGYNEQFF. CDR3 nucleotide sequence: TGTGCCACCAGTGAAGCGGGACAGGGGTACAATGAGCAGTTCTTC.

This chain connects TRBV3-1 (or the pseudogene TRBV3-2) to TRBJ2-3; TRBD1 agrees at 9 bases. From germline, CDR1 is LGHDT and CDR2 YNNKEL (reference sequence). The CDR3 runs to 16 residues. Germline trimming cut 0 bases from V and 3 bases from J; bases unmatched to any gene: 4. CDR3 nucleotides: TGTGCCAGCAGCCAAGAAGGGACAGGGAAGACAGATACGCAGTATTTT. This codes for CASSQEGTGKTDTQYF.

This rearrangement joins TRBV4-1 to TRBJ1-1; TRBD1 might be the D (6 bases). Trimming took 0 bases from V and 5 from J, leaving 13 bases between them. The germline V gene has CDR1 MGHRA and CDR2 YSYEKL. CDR3 length: 15 amino acids. DNA of the CDR3: TGCGCCAGCAGCCAAGACCGACAGGTAAGGACTGAAGCTTTCTTT. It specifies CASSQDRQVRTEAFF.

The rearrangement joins TRBV6-2 or TRBV6-3 to TRBJ2-1; 7 nucleotides line up with TRBD2. Germline CDR1 is MNHEY and CDR2 is SVGEGT. The CDR3 has 19 residues. Trimming cost V 1 base and J 4 bases; bases outside gene matches: 16. This chain's CDR3 is CASSYLPLGAGDGYNEQFF. Written as DNA, the CDR3 is TGTGCCAGCAGTTACTTGCCCCTAGGGGCGGGAGATGGGTACAATGAGCAGTTCTTC.

This chain joins TRBV13 and TRBJ2-1; D may be TRBD1 (5 bases). V lost 5 bases, J lost 2 bases, and 10 bases lay in between. The germline gives CDR1 PRHDT, CDR2 FYEKMQ (reference sequence). This CDR3 is 14 amino acids long. CDR3 nucleotides: TGTGCCAGCAGCCCAATGACAGCCTACAATGAGCAGTTCTTC. This gives the protein CASSPMTAYNEQFF.

The V gene is TRBV19, the J gene TRBJ2-7; TRBD2 agrees at 13 bases. Germline loops: CDR1 LNHDA, CDR2 SQIVND (reference sequence). Trimming took 9 bases from V and 4 from J; bases not matched to a gene: 9. CDR3 length equals 15 residues. CDR3 sequence reads: CASRTSGRLEYEQYF. As DNA, the CDR3 is TGTGCCAGCAGGACTAGCGGGAGACTTGAGTACGAGCAGTACTTC.

The V gene is TRBV5-1, the J gene TRBJ1-4; 7 nucleotides match TRBD1. V lost 4 bases, J lost 4 bases, and 4 bases stayed unmatched. The CDR3 spans 14 residues. Germline V gene data show CDR1 as SGHRS and CDR2 as YFSETQ. CDR3 in amino acids: CASSLGQINEKLFF. The DNA for the CDR3 is TGCGCCAGCAGCCTGGGACAGATTAATGAAAAACTGTTTTTT.

The rearrangement links TRBV5-1 to TRBJ2-6, with D perhaps TRBD1 (6 bases). The CDR3 spans 17 residues. V gave up 1 base and J gave up 2 bases, with 13 bases separating them. In germline, CDR1 is SGHRS, CDR2 YFSETQ. CDR3 in amino acids: CASSLPTGKAGANVLTF. The CDR3 DNA reads as TGCGCCAGCAGCTTGCCCACAGGGAAGGCTGGGGCCAACGTCCTGACTTTC.

This chain connects TRBV25-1 to TRBJ2-5, with 9 positions matching TRBD1. CDR3 length equals 17 residues. V was clipped by 3 bases and J by 2 bases; unmatched bases: 10. Per germline, CDR1 MGHDK and CDR2 SYGVNS. The CDR3 reads CASSDPRTGVVQETQYF. CDR3 nucleotide sequence: TGTGCCAGCAGTGATCCCAGGACAGGGGTGGTTCAAGAGACCCAGTACTTC.

The rearrangement uses TRBV6-5 and TRBJ2-1; 10 bases map to TRBD2. V trimming: 5 bases; J trimming: 7 bases; junction bases outside the gene matches: 8. Germline V CDR1 and CDR2: MNHEY, SVGAGI. This CDR3 has 15 residues. The CDR3 loop reads CASSRLAGGVNEQFF. The CDR3 nucleotides read TGTGCCAGCAGTCGACTAGCGGGTGGGGTGAATGAGCAGTTCTTC.

The V call is TRBV13, the J call TRBJ2-1; 8 bases align to TRBD2. The CDR3 has 17 amino acids. J gave up 6 bases and V 4 bases, and 14 bases lay outside the gene matches. Germline CDR1 and CDR2: PRHDT and FYEKMQ (reference sequence). For the CDR3, the DNA is TGTGCCAGCAGCTCAACCATAGGGACTAGAGGTATCAATGAGCAGTTCTTC. It codes for CASSSTIGTRGINEQFF. Based on the CDR3 plus reference TRBV13 and TRBJ2-1, the full variable domain is AAGVIQSPRHLIKEKRETATLKCYPIPRHDTVYWYQQGPGQDPQFLISFYEKMQSDKGSIPDRFSAQQFSDYHSELNMSSLELGDSALYFCASSSTIGTRGINEQFFGPGTRLTVL.

This clone was found a few times. The chain carries TRBV24-1 and TRBJ1-2, with D hard to call. The V gene lost 3 bases and the J gene lost 2 bases, with 9 bases spanning the gap. The germline CDR1 and CDR2 sequences are KGHDR and SFDVKD. The CDR3 covers 14 residues. The CDR3 nucleotides read TGTGCCACCAGTGATCACGAGGCCAACTATGGCTACACCTTC. It translates to CATSDHEANYGYTF.

In this sample, this clone turned up many times. The chain employs TRBV6-4 and TRBJ2-7; TRBD2 agrees at 12 bases. The trim removed 3 bases at V and 0 bases at J, leaving 9 bases unmatched. This CDR3 contains 18 residues. Germline V gives CDR1 MRHNA, CDR2 SNTAGT. CDR3 coding DNA: TGTGCCAGCAGTGAACAAAGACTAGCGGGAGACCCCTCCTACGAGCAGTACTTC. Amino acid sequence: CASSEQRLAGDPSYEQYF.

This clone was found once. CDR3 sequence reads: CATSGRDRENTGELFF. The CDR3 DNA reads as TGTGCCACCAGTGGAAGGGACAGGGAGAACACCGGGGAGCTGTTTTTT. The chain has TRBV24-1 and TRBJ2-2; 9 bases are shared with TRBD1. This CDR3 has 16 amino acids. From germline, CDR1 is KGHDR and CDR2 SFDVKD. The V segment lost 5 bases and the J segment 1 base; nucleotides outside the gene matches: 4.

The chain carries TRBV6-5 and TRBJ2-1, with TRBD1 identical over 9 bases. With 2 bases clipped from V and 5 bases from J, the junction kept 4 bases outside the gene matches. CDR3 length: 15 residues. Germline V gene data show CDR1 as MNHEY and CDR2 as SVGAGI. The CDR3 loop reads CASSYTGGPNNEQFF. The CDR3, as DNA: TGTGCCAGCAGTTACACAGGGGGCCCTAACAATGAGCAGTTCTTC.